One and the same sample provided the 23 T cell receptor beta chains below, sequenced in a study of T cell changes during pregnancy in multiple sclerosis. Clones were read by immunoSEQ multiplex PCR, and TCRdb kept only the in-frame ones, dropping some. The table lists tens of thousands of clones, more than 85% of them singletons. Sequencing was performed on peripheral blood, taken after pregnancy. These receptors were collected from a female donor in good health, enrolled as a control in a pregnancy study.

Only a few counts were recorded for this clone. The genes are TRBV7-2 and TRBJ2-5; 8 bases are shared with TRBD1. In germline, CDR1 is SGHTA, CDR2 FQGNSA. The length of the CDR3 is 14 residues. Unmatched junction bases numbered 11, after V lost 8 bases and J lost 6 bases. DNA for the CDR3: TGTGCCAGCGGGACAGGATGGGGGCGGAAGACCCAGTACTTC. It is translated as CASGTGWGRKTQYF.

In this sample, this clone turned up once. The rearrangement uses TRBV5-1 and TRBJ2-1, with D maybe TRBD1 (6 bases). V lost 4 bases, J lost 7 bases, and 12 bases lay in between. This CDR3 is built from 13 residues. CDR1 and CDR2 from the germline V gene are SGHRS and YFSETQ. As DNA, the CDR3 is TGCGCCAGCAGCCGAACAGGGATTAATGAGCAGTTCTTC. Protein sequence: CASSRTGINEQFF.

This sequence joins TRBV25-1 and TRBJ1-2; 10 bases map to TRBD1. The germline V gene encodes CDR1 MGHDK and CDR2 SYGVNS. The CDR3 extends over 15 amino acids. The V segment lost 4 bases and the J segment 4 bases; nucleotides outside the gene matches: 6. The DNA for the CDR3 is TGTGCCAGCAGTGGGCGGACAGGGGGTATCTATGGCTACACCTTC. Its protein is CASSGRTGGIYGYTF.

This clone showed up just once. The chain recombines TRBV7-2 with TRBJ1-1, with D possibly being TRBD1 (6 bases). This CDR3 comprises 13 residues. V was clipped by 5 bases and J by 4 bases, with 11 bases between them. Germline CDR1 is SGHTA and CDR2 is FQGNSA. This chain's CDR3 is CASSTDRTTEAFF. The CDR3 DNA reads as TGTGCCAGCAGCACCGACAGGACCACTGAAGCTTTCTTT.

This sequence joins TRBV7-8 and TRBJ1-1, with 9 bases lining up with TRBD1. The CDR3 runs 17 residues. V was pared by 4 bases and J by 1 base, with 10 bases of the junction left unmatched. The germline CDR1 and CDR2 sequences are SGHVS and FQNEAQ. CDR3 nucleotides: TGTGCCAGCAGCTCCGGGACAGGGTCTGAAAAGAACACTGAAGCTTTCTTT. Protein: CASSSGTGSEKNTEAFF.

The chain recombines TRBV28 with TRBJ1-1; maybe TRBD1 (5 bases). Germline V gene sequence: CDR1 MDHEN, CDR2 SYDVKM. Between the trimmed V and J ends, which lost 6 bases and 3 bases, there was a span of 20 bases. The CDR3 extends over 16 amino acids. In nucleotides, the CDR3 is TGTGCCAGCAGCCTACCGACAGCCGCCGCAGACACTGAAGCTTTCTTT. It translates to CASSLPTAAADTEAFF.

V usage is TRBV18 and J usage is TRBJ1-6; 7 nucleotides match TRBD1. This CDR3 contains 16 residues. Germline CDR1 reads KGHSH; CDR2 reads LQKENI. Unmatched junction bases numbered 10, after V lost 6 bases and J lost 5 bases. The CDR3 reads CASSTRRGQNNSPLHF. The CDR3 coding sequence is TGTGCCAGCTCTACGCGTAGGGGGCAGAATAATTCACCCCTCCACTTT.

The J gene is TRBJ1-2, the V gene TRBV5-1; TRBD1 agrees at 9 bases. Germline lookup yields CDR1 SGHRS and CDR2 YFSETQ. After removal of 4 bases from V and 5 bases from J, the junction contained 9 bases not matched to a gene. The CDR3 sequence is 15 residues long. CDR3 sequence reads: CASSGGTGSGYGYTF. CDR3 coding DNA: TGCGCCAGCAGCGGAGGGACAGGGTCGGGGTATGGCTACACCTTC.

The rearrangement uses TRBV28 and TRBJ2-7, with TRBD2 as a possible D gene (5 bases). Germline loops: CDR1 MDHEN, CDR2 SYDVKM. This CDR3 comprises 14 residues. The ends were cut back, 6 bases at V and 1 base at J, with 13 bases in the middle. CDR3 region: CASSTPGVSYEQYF. In nucleotides, the CDR3 is TGTGCCAGCAGCACCCCCGGGGTGTCCTACGAGCAGTACTTC.

The rearrangement uses TRBV25-1 and TRBJ1-4; no clear D. V lost 0 bases and J lost 6, with 8 bases in between. The CDR3 spans 14 residues. CDR1 and CDR2 from the germline V gene are MGHDK and SYGVNS. The CDR3 DNA reads as TGTGCCAGCAGTGAATATAAGCCATATGAAAAACTGTTTTTT. Its translation is CASSEYKPYEKLFF.

The chain joins TRBV4-1 to TRBJ2-5, with D possibly being TRBD1 (6 bases). CDR1 is MGHRA and CDR2 is YSYEKL in the germline V gene. Trimming took off 0 bases at V and 4 bases at J, with 15 bases between the two ends. There are 16 residues in the CDR3. The CDR3 region is CASSQEGAGTPETQYF. The DNA for the CDR3 is TGCGCCAGCAGCCAAGAGGGGGCCGGGACCCCAGAGACCCAGTACTTC.

CDR3 sequence reads: CASSPQGMEGARDTQYF. The CDR3 DNA is TGTGCCAGCAGTCCCCAAGGCATGGAGGGGGCGCGGGATACGCAGTATTTT. The chain is built from TRBV28 and TRBJ2-3; maybe TRBD1 (7 bases). This CDR3 contains 17 residues. The V and J ends lost 5 bases and 6 bases respectively, with 24 bases between them. CDR1 MDHEN and CDR2 SYDVKM come from the germline V gene.

V usage is TRBV28 and J usage is TRBJ1-5; maybe TRBD1 (5 bases). The germline CDR1 and CDR2 sequences are MDHEN and SYDVKM. The V and J ends lost 6 bases and 0 bases respectively, with 18 bases between them. The CDR3 covers 17 residues. The CDR3 DNA reads as TGTGCCAGCAGCGGGGGGGAGAGGAGGTCTAGCAATCAGCCCCAGCATTTT. Translation gives CASSGGERRSSNQPQHF.

The chain joins TRBV5-1 to TRBJ1-4; no clear D gene. Germline values: CDR1 SGHRS, CDR2 YFSETQ. The CDR3 length is 15 residues. Trimming took 2 bases from V and 0 from J, leaving 8 bases between them. The CDR3 spells CASSFGVATNEKLFF. The CDR3 bases are TGCGCCAGCAGCTTCGGGGTAGCAACTAATGAAAAACTGTTTTTT.

CDR3 DNA: TGTGCCAGCAGCTCATCTGACAGGGGCGAGCAGTACTTC. Amino acids: CASSSSDRGEQYF. The chain combines TRBV7-2 with TRBJ2-7; 8 bases are shared with TRBD1. Looked up from germline, CDR1 is SGHTA and CDR2 is FQGNSA. This CDR3 has 13 residues. J gave up 6 bases and V 4 bases, and 5 bases lay outside the gene matches.

The chain couples TRBV29-1 to TRBJ2-7; 8 nucleotides agree with TRBD1. With V trimmed by 7 bases and J by 2 bases, 10 bases remained unmatched. The CDR3 is made up of 14 amino acids. Germline assignment: CDR1 SQVTM and CDR2 ANQGSEA. The CDR3 loop reads CSGRRTGPPYEQYF. The DNA for the CDR3 is TGCAGCGGTCGGAGGACAGGGCCTCCCTACGAGCAGTACTTC.

In nucleotides, the CDR3 is TGTGCCACCAGCAGAGGATATGTACAGGTCAATCAGCCCCAGCATTTT. The encoded protein is CATSRGYVQVNQPQHF. The chain joins TRBV15 to TRBJ1-5, with D possibly TRBD1 on 5 matching bases. The germline V and J ends were trimmed by 1 base and 3 bases, with 13 bases remaining between them. Germline assignment: CDR1 LNHNV and CDR2 YYDKDF (reference sequence). The CDR3 consists of 16 residues. The complete variable domain, with remaining parts taken from reference TRBV15 and TRBJ1-5, reads DAMVIQNPRYQVTQFGKPVTLSCSQTLNHNVMYWYQQKSSQAPKLLFHYYDKDFNNEADTPDNFQSRRPNTSFCFLDIRSPGLGDTAMYLCATSRGYVQVNQPQHFGDGTRLSIL.

The DNA of the CDR3 is TGTGCCAGCAGCATACCGGGACAGGGAGGCGTAGGGTCCGGGGAGCTGTTTTTT. Protein: CASSIPGQGGVGSGELFF. This chain uses TRBV7-9 with TRBJ2-2, with 9 bases identical to TRBD1. This CDR3 region has 18 residues. Trimming at V came to 5 bases and at J to 6 bases, leaving 16 bases not matched to a gene. Per germline, CDR1 SEHNR and CDR2 FQNEAQ (reference sequence).

This chain joins TRBV5-6 and TRBJ1-2; no clear D. CDR3 length: 15 amino acids. Trimming shortened V by 1 base and J by 0 bases, and 10 bases separated the two germline ends. Germline CDR1 is SGHDT and CDR2 is YYEEEE. Here the CDR3 DNA reads TGTGCCAGCAGCTTGACCCCTAGTTCTAACTATGGCTACACCTTC. It encodes CASSLTPSSNYGYTF.

The rearrangement uses TRBV5-1 and TRBJ2-7, with D perhaps TRBD1 (5 bases). CDR1 is SGHRS and CDR2 is YFSETQ in the germline V gene. Trimming took 0 bases from V and 7 from J, leaving 17 bases between them. This CDR3 contains 15 residues. The CDR3: CASSLEEQGSGEQYF. The CDR3 DNA reads TGCGCCAGCAGCTTGGAAGAACAAGGGTCAGGGGAGCAGTACTTC.

The rearrangement joins TRBV28 to TRBJ1-5, with 9 bases lining up with TRBD1. This CDR3 spans 15 amino acids. CDR1 is MDHEN, CDR2 SYDVKM, per germline. With V trimmed by 4 bases and J by 6 bases, 7 bases remained unmatched. The CDR3 DNA sequence: TGTGCCAGCAGTTCGGACAGGGGAGTGGGTCAGCCCCAGCATTTT. The encoded protein is CASSSDRGVGQPQHF.

The CDR3: CASRTDRGRSKLNTEAFF. Here the CDR3 DNA reads TGTGCCAGCAGAACGGACAGGGGGCGAAGTAAACTGAACACTGAAGCTTTCTTT. V and J are TRBV28 and TRBJ1-1; TRBD1 matches at 11 bases. Germline trimming cut 6 bases from V and 0 bases from J; bases unmatched to any gene: 12. CDR1 is MDHEN, CDR2 SYDVKM, per germline. This CDR3 spans 18 amino acids.

This clone was observed a handful of times. This chain connects TRBV29-1 to TRBJ1-2; 9 bases fit TRBD1. V shed 1 base and J 3 bases; nucleotides not matched to a gene: 3. Germline CDR1 is SQVTM and CDR2 is ANQGSEA. The CDR3 loop spans 14 amino acids. CDR3 bases: TGCAGCGTTGAAGTTACAGGGGGCGACTATGGCTACACCTTC. Protein product: CSVEVTGGDYGYTF.